The TCR beta chain under discussion was sequenced for a study of blood T cell repertoires in COVID-19. Study information: The analysed material was cDNA or gDNA that came from T cells, B-cell-depleted T cells, or PBMCs.

Per the original data handling: The authors estimated nucleated cell counts from reference gene primer amplification. Sequencing used immunoSEQ multiplex PCR; TCRdb keeps in-frame clones, though not all of them. The DNA was the basis for D and trimming; V, J and clone size are from that table. The sample carries 310,000 or so clones, roughly 89% recorded once. The germline V gene encodes CDR1 MNHEY and CDR2 SVGEGT. Trimming left V 5 bases short and J 4 bases short, with 15 bases between. The CDR3 contains 14 residues. Material for sequencing was peripheral blood. This receptor was obtained from a man aged 30 to 45 with COVID-19, enrolled during active disease. The rearrangement uses TRBV6-2 or TRBV6-3 and TRBJ2-7; D possibly corresponds to TRBD1 (6 bases). The CDR3 loop is CASSPQGSLYEQYF. CDR3 nucleotides: TGTGCCAGCAGTCCACAGGGAAGTCTGTACGAGCAGTACTTC.